This TCR beta chain derives from a study of T-cell reconstitution after alpha-beta-depleted transplantation in children. General study findings and limits: Alpha-beta T cells about two months after transplant reportedly derived from several hundred expanded graft clones. From surviving recipient T cells and thymic progenitors came the high day-60 TCRbeta diversity observed in some patients.

V dropped 0 bases and J dropped 3 bases, with 9 bases sitting between them. Germline lookup yields CDR1 SGHKS and CDR2 YYEKEE (reference sequence). CDR3 length equals 15 residues. Library preparation (for TCRbeta) was performed with unique molecular identifiers. TCRdb recomputed calls from the PCR reads with MiXCR, one row per CDR3 protein. This table holds a few hundred thousand distinct CDR3 sequences, 25% to 30% found once. In the case of this clonotype: What it binds is unknown.

The receptor was derived from a boy younger than two with Wiskott-Aldrich syndrome, due to receive a stem cell transplant. The genes are TRBV5-5 and TRBJ2-2; no clear D gene. Specimen: PBMCs, collected before TCRalphabeta/CD19-depleted stem cell transplant. The CDR3 protein is CASSLVGTDTGELFF. In DNA form, the CDR3 reads TGTGCCAGCAGCTTGGTGGGCACCGACACCGGGGAGCTGTTTTTT.